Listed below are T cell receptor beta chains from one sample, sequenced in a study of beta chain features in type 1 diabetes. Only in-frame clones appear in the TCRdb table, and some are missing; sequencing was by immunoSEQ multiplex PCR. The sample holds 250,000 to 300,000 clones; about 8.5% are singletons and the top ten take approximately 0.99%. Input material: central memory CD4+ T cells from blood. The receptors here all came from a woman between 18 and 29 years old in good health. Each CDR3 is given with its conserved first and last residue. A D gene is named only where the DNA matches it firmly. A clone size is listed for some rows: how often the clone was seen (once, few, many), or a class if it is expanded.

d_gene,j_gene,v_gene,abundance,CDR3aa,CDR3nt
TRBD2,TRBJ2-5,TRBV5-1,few,CASSQTPGLAGETQYF,TGCGCCAGCAGCCAGACTCCGGGACTAGCGGGGGAGACCCAGTACTTC
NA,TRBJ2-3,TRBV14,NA,CASSRLSVTDTQYF,TGTGCCAGCAGCCGCTTGAGCGTCACAGATACGCAGTATTTT
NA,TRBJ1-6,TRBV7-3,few,CASSFVAGNNSPLHF,TGTGCCAGCAGCTTCGTGGCAGGCAATAATTCACCCCTCCACTTT
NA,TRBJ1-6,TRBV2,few,CANKGSGDSPLHF,TGTGCGAATAAAGGCAGCGGTGATTCACCCCTCCACTTT
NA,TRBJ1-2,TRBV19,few,CASSIRQGYTF,TGTGCCAGTAGTATTCGACAGGGCTACACCTTC
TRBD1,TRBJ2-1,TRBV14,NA,CASSQGDSAYYNEQFF,TGTGCCAGCAGCCAAGGGGACAGCGCGTACTACAATGAGCAGTTCTTC
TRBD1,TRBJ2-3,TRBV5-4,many,CASSLERGPGTQYF,TGTGCCAGCAGCTTGGAGAGGGGGCCGGGTACGCAGTATTTT
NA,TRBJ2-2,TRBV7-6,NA,CASSNQGVTGELFF,TGTGCCAGCAGCAATCAGGGCGTCACCGGGGAGCTGTTTTTT
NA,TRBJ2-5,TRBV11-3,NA,CASSPGGSPGEETQYF,TGTGCCAGCAGCCCCGGAGGCAGTCCGGGCGAAGAGACCCAGTACTTC
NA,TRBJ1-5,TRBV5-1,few,CASSLEGVSNQPQHF,TGCGCCAGCAGCTTGGAAGGTGTGAGCAATCAGCCCCAGCATTTT
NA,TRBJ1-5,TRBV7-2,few,CASSVRGNQPQHF,TGTGCCAGCAGCGTCAGGGGCAATCAGCCCCAGCATTTT
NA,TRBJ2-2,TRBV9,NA,CASSVYGGISLTGELFF,TGTGCCAGCAGCGTCTACGGGGGTATATCCCTGACCGGGGAGCTGTTTTTT
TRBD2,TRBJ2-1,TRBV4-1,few,CASSQTTGTSHFYEQFF,TGCGCCAGCAGCCAGACGACCGGGACTAGTCATTTCTATGAGCAGTTCTTC
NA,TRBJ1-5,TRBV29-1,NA,CSVVQGFNQPQHF,TGCAGCGTTGTACAGGGATTCAATCAGCCCCAGCATTTT
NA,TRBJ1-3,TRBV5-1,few,CASSPGTSGNTIYF,TGCGCCAGCAGCCCTGGGACCTCTGGAAACACCATATATTTT
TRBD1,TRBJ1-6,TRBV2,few,CASSDRDRGPSPLHF,TGTGCCAGCAGCGACCGGGACAGGGGGCCTTCACCCCTCCACTTT
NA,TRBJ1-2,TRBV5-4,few,CASSSGTALYGYTF,TGTGCCAGCAGCTCCGGTACAGCCCTGTATGGCTACACCTTC
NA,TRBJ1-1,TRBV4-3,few,CASSQVSGGESEAFF,TGCGCCAGCAGCCAAGTCTCGGGAGGTGAATCTGAAGCTTTCTTT
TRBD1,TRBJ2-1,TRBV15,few,CATSQTGDKDEQFF,TGTGCCACCAGCCAGACAGGGGACAAGGATGAGCAGTTCTTC
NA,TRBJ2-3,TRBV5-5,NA,CASSLAGYTSTDTQYF,TGTGCCAGCAGCTTAGCTGGGTATACTAGCACAGATACGCAGTATTTT
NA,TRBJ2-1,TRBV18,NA,CASSTSNSYNEQFF,TGTGCCAGCTCAACCTCGAACTCCTACAATGAGCAGTTCTTC
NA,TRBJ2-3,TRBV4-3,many,CASSQGQNPATQYF,TGCGCCAGCAGCCAGGGCCAAAACCCGGCCACGCAGTATTTT
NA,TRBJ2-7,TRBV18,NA,CASSPGVRGGGYEQYF,TGTGCCAGCTCACCAGGGGTCCGGGGCGGAGGTTACGAGCAGTACTTC
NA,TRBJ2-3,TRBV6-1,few,CATKRGGHQDTQYF,TGTGCCACCAAACGCGGGGGACATCAAGATACGCAGTATTTT
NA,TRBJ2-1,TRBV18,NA,CASSPLPSSYNEQFF,TGTGCCAGCTCACCTTTACCCAGCTCCTACAATGAGCAGTTCTTC
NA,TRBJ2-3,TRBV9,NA,CASSRREFGTDTQYF,TGTGCCAGCAGCAGACGGGAGTTCGGCACAGATACGCAGTATTTT
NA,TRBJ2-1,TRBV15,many,CATSIPGAEAQFF,TGTGCCACCAGCATTCCCGGGGCGGAAGCGCAGTTCTTC
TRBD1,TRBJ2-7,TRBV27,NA,CASSLLGTASYEQYF,TGTGCCAGCAGTTTATTAGGGACAGCATCCTACGAGCAGTACTTC
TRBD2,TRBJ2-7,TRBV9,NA,CASSPRLAGTSYEQYF,TGTGCCAGCAGCCCTCGACTAGCGGGGACCTCCTACGAGCAGTACTTC
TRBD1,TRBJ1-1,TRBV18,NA,CASSPPDRVNTEAFF,TGTGCCAGCTCACCACCGGACAGGGTGAACACTGAAGCTTTCTTT
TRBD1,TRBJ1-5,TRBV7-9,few,CASSRTGGWNQPQHF,TGTGCCAGCAGTCGAACAGGGGGTTGGAATCAGCCCCAGCATTTT
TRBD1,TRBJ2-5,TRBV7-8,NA,CASSSWTGSLGETQYF,TGTGCCAGCAGCTCCTGGACAGGAAGCCTAGGGGAGACCCAGTACTTC
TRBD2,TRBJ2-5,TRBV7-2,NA,CASSLVAGGQETQYF,TGTGCCAGCAGCTTAGTAGCGGGGGGCCAAGAGACCCAGTACTTC
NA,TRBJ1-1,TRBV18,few,CASSRDSQRVNTEAFF,TGTGCCAGCTCACGGGACTCCCAAAGGGTGAACACTGAAGCTTTCTTT
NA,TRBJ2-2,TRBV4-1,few,CASSHPRGELFF,TGCGCCAGCAGCCATCCGAGAGGGGAGCTGTTTTTT
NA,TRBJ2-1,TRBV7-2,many,CASSPPARRSSYNEQFF,TGTGCCAGCAGCCCCCCGGCGCGAAGGAGCTCCTACAATGAGCAGTTCTTC
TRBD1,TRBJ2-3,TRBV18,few,CASSPRQGSKDTQYF,TGTGCCAGCTCACCAAGACAGGGGAGTAAGGATACGCAGTATTTT
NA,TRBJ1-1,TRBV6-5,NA,CASSKQKNTEAFF,TGTGCCAGCAGCAAACAGAAGAACACTGAAGCTTTCTTT
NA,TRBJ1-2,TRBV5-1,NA,CASSKGPNIAYTF,TGCGCCAGCAGCAAGGGACCGAATATCGCCTACACCTTC
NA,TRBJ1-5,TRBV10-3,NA,CAIAEKADQPQHF,TGTGCCATCGCCGAAAAGGCGGATCAGCCCCAGCATTTT
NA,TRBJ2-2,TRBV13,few,CASSRNGVSGELFF,TGTGCCAGCAGCCGGAACGGGGTCTCCGGGGAGCTGTTTTTT
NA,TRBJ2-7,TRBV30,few,CAWNPMVPPSYEQYF,TGTGCCTGGAACCCCATGGTACCCCCTTCCTACGAGCAGTACTTC
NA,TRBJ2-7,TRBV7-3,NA,CASSAYPDHSYEQYF,TGTGCCAGCAGCGCATATCCAGACCACTCCTACGAGCAGTACTTC
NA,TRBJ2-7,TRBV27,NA,CASSLSLRGAYEQYF,TGTGCCAGCAGTTTATCCCTCAGGGGAGCCTACGAGCAGTACTTC
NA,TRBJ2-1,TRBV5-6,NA,CASSSPTRRRNEQFF,TGTGCCAGCAGCTCGCCGACTAGGCGTCGCAATGAGCAGTTCTTC
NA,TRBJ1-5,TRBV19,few,CASSIKKGSQHF,TGTGCCAGTAGTATTAAGAAAGGATCCCAGCATTTT
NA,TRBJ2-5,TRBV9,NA,CASGTANQETQYF,TGTGCCAGCGGTACCGCCAACCAAGAGACCCAGTACTTC
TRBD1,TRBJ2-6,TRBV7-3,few,CASSSYLPGQGPMTF,TGTGCCAGCAGCTCCTACTTACCTGGACAGGGCCCGATGACTTTC
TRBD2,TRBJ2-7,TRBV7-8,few,CASSRRDYYEQYF,TGTGCCAGCAGCCGAAGGGACTACTACGAGCAGTACTTC
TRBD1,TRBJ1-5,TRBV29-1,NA,CSVRGQGDQPQHF,TGCAGCGTGAGGGGACAGGGAGATCAGCCCCAGCATTTT
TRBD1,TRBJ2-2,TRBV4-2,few,CASSQGGGTGLRGATGELFF,TGTGCCAGCAGCCAAGGAGGGGGGACAGGGTTAAGGGGAGCCACCGGGGAGCTGTTTTTT
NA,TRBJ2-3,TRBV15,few,CATSHDSKNTDTQYF,TGTGCCACCAGTCATGACAGCAAGAACACAGATACGCAGTATTTT
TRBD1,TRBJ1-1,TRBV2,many,CASRYRQGRGYTEAFF,TGTGCCAGCAGATACAGACAGGGAAGAGGGTACACTGAAGCTTTCTTT
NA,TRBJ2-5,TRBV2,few,CASSARNQETQYF,TGTGCCAGCAGTGCTCGGAACCAAGAGACCCAGTACTTC
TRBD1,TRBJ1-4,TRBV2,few,CASSGQGYEKLFF,TGTGCCAGCAGCGGACAGGGATATGAAAAACTGTTTTTT
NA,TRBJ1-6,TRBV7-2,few,CASSPRSLDNSPLHF,TGTGCCAGCAGCCCAAGGTCACTGGATAATTCACCCCTCCACTTT
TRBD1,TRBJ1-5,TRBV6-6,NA,CASSPQGASYQPQHF,TGTGCCAGCAGTCCACAGGGGGCGTCGTATCAGCCCCAGCATTTT
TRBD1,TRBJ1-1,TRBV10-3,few,CAIRDTGQGHTAVEAFF,TGTGCCATCAGAGATACAGGACAGGGACACACTGCAGTGGAAGCTTTCTTT
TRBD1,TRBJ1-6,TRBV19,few,CASSGQGGNNSPLHF,TGTGCCAGTAGTGGACAGGGGGGTAATAATTCACCCCTCCACTTT